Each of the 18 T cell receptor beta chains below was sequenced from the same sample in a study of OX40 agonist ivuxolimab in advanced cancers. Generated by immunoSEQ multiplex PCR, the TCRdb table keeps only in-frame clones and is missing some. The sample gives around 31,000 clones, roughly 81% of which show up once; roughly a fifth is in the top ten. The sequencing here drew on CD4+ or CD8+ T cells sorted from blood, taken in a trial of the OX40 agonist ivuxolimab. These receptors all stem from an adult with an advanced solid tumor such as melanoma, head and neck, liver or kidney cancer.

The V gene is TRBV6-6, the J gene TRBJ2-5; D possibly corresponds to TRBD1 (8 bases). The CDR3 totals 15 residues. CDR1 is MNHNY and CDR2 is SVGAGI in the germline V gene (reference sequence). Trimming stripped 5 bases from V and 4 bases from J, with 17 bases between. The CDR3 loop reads CASSPGQGGGETQYF. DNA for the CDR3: TGTGCCAGCAGTCCCGGACAGGGAGGGGGAGAGACCCAGTACTTC.

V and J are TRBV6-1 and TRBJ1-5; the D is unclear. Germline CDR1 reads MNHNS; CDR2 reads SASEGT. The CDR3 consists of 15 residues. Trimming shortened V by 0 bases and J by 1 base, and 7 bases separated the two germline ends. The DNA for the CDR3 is TGTGCCAGCAGTGAAGCTAGCAGGAGCAATCAGCCCCAGCATTTT. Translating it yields CASSEASRSNQPQHF.

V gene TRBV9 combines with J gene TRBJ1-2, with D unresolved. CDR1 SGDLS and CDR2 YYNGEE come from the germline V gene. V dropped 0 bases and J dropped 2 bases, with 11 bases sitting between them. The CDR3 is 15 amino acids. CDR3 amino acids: CASSVANGPNYGYTF. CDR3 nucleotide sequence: TGTGCCAGCAGCGTAGCTAACGGGCCCAACTATGGCTACACCTTC.

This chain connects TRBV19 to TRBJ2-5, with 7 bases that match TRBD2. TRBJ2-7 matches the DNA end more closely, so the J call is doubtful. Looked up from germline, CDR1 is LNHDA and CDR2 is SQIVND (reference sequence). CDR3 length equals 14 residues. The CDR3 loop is CASRGLSSSYEQYF. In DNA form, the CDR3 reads TGTGCCAGTAGGGGACTATCATCCTCCTACGAGCAGTACTTC.

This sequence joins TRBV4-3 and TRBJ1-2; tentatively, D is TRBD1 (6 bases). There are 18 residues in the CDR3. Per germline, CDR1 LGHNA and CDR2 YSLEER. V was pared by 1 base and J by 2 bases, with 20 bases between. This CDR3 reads CASSQGLPGQPGNYGYTF. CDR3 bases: TGCGCCAGCAGCCAAGGGTTACCAGGACAGCCGGGCAACTATGGCTACACCTTC.

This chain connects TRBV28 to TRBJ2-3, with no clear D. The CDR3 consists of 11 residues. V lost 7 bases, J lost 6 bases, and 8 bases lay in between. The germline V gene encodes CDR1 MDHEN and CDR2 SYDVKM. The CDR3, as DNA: TGTGCCAGCACCCTCCTGGATACGCAGTATTTT. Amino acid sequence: CASTLLDTQYF.

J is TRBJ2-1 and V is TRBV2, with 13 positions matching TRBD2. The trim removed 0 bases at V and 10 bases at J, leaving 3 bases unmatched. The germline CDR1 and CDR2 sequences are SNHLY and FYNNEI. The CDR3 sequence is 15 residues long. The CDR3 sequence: CASSEAGLAGHEQFF. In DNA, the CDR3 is TGTGCCAGCAGTGAAGCGGGACTAGCGGGGCACGAGCAGTTCTTC.

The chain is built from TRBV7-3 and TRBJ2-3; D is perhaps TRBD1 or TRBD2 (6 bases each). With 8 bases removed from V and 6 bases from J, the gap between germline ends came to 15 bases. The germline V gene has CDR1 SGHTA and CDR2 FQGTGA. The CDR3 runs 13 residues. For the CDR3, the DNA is TGTGCCAGCTCGGAGGGGGGCAGGGATACGCAGTATTTT. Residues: CASSEGGRDTQYF.

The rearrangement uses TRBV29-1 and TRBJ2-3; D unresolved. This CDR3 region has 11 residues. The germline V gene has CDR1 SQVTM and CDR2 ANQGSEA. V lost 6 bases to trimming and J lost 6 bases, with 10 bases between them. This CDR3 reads CSVSLRDTQYF. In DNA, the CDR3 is TGCAGCGTGTCCCTGCGGGATACGCAGTATTTT.

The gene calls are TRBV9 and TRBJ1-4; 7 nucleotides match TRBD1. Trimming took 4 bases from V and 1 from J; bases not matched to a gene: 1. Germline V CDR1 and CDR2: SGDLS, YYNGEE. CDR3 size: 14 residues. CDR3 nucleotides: TGTGCCAGCAGCCGACAGGGAACTAATGAAAAACTGTTTTTT. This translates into CASSRQGTNEKLFF.

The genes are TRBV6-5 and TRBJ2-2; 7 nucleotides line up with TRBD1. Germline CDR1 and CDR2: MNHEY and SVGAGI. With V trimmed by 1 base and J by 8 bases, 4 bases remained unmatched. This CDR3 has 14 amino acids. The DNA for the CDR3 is TGTGCCAGCAGTTACTGGACAGGCCGAGGGGAGCTGTTTTTT. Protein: CASSYWTGRGELFF.

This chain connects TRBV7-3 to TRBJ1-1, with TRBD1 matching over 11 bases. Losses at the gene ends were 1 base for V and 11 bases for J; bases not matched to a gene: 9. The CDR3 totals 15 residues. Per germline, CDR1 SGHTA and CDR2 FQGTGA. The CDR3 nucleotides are TGTGCCAGCAGCTTAATGGATCTGGACAGGGGGCGGGCTTTCTTT. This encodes CASSLMDLDRGRAFF.

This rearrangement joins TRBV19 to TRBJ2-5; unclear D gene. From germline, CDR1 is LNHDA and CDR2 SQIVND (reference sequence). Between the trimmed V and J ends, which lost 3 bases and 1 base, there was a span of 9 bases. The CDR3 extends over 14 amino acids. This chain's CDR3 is CASSMIESQETQYF. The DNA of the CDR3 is TGTGCCAGTAGTATGATTGAAAGCCAAGAGACCCAGTACTTC.

CDR3 in DNA: TGTGCCAGCAGCGCGACTAGCGGGAGGGCCCCTGAGCAGTTCTTC. It encodes CASSATSGRAPEQFF. The V gene is TRBV5-4, the J gene TRBJ2-1; 14 bases match TRBD2. Germline CDR1 reads SGHNT; CDR2 reads YYREEE (reference sequence). V shed 4 bases, J shed 9 bases, and the junction held 6 bases outside the gene matches. The CDR3 runs to 15 residues.

CDR3 residues: CASSLAYRGDGANVLTF. CDR3 nucleotide sequence: TGCGCCAGCAGCTTGGCCTACCGGGGGGATGGGGCCAACGTCCTGACTTTC. The genes are TRBV5-1 and TRBJ2-6, with TRBD2 identical over 7 bases. The V gene's germline CDR1 is SGHRS and CDR2 YFSETQ. V shed 0 bases, J shed 3 bases, and the junction held 6 bases outside the gene matches. The CDR3 sequence is 17 residues long.

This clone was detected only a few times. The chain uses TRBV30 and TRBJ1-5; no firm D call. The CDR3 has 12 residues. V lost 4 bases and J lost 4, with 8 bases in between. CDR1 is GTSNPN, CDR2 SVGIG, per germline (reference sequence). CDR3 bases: TGTGCCTGGAATGACGGTAATCAGCCCCAGCATTTT. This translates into CAWNDGNQPQHF.

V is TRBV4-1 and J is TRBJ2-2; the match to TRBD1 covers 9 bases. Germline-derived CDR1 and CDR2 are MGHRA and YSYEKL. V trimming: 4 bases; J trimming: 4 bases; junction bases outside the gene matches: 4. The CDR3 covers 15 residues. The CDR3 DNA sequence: TGCGCCAGCAGCCCCGGGACAGGGTTCACCGGGGAGCTGTTTTTT. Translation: CASSPGTGFTGELFF.

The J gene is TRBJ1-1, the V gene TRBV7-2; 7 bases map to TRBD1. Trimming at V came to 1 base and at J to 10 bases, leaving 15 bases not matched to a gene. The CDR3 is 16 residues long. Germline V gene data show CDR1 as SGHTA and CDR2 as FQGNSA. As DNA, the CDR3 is TGTGCCAGCAGCTTAGAATTTAGTCGATCGGCAGGGGGAGCTTTCTTT. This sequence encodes CASSLEFSRSAGGAFF.